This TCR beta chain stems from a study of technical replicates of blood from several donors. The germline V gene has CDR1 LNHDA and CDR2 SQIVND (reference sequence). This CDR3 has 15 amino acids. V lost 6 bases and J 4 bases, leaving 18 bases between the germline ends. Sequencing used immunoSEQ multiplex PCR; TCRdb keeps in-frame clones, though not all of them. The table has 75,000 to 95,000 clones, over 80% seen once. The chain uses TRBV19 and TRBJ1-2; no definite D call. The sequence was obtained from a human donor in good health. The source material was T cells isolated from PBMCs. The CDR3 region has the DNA TGTGCCAGTAGCGTTACGACAACATCCTTCTATGGCTACACCTTC. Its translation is CASSVTTTSFYGYTF.